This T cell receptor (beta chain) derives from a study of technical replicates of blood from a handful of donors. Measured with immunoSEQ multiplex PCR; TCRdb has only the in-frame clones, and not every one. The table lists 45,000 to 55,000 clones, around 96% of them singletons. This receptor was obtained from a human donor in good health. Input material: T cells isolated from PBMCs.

The CDR3 nucleotides read TGTGCCTGGAGTGTACTTAGCGCAGAGACCCAGTACTTC. Its protein product is CAWSVLSAETQYF. The chain combines TRBV30 with TRBJ2-5, with D possibly being TRBD2 (5 bases). CDR1 GTSNPN and CDR2 SVGIG come from the germline V gene (reference sequence). With 0 bases removed from V and 4 bases from J, the gap between germline ends came to 9 bases. The CDR3 spans 13 residues.